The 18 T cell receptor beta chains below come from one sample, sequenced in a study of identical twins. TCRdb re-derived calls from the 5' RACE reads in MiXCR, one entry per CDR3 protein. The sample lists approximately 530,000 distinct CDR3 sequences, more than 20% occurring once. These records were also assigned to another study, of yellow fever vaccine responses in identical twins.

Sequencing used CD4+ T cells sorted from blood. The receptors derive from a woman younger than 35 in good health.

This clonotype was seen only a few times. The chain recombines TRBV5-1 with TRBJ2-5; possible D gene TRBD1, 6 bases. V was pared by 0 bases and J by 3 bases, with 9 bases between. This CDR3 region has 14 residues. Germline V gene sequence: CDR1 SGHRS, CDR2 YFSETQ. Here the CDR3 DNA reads TGCGCCAGCAGCTTGGGCCGGACAGAAGAGACCCAGTACTTC. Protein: CASSLGRTEETQYF.

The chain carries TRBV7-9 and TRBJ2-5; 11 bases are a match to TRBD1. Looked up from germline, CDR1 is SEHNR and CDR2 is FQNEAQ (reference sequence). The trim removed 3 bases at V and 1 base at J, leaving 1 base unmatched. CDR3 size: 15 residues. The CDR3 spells CASSLDRGLQETQYF. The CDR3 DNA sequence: TGTGCCAGCAGCTTGGACAGGGGGCTCCAAGAGACCCAGTACTTC.

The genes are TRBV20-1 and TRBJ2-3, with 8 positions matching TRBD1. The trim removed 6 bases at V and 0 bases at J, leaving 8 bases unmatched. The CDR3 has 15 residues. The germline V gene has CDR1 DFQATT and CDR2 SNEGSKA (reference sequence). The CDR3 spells CSAVPGQASTDTQYF. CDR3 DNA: TGCAGTGCAGTCCCGGGACAGGCTAGCACAGATACGCAGTATTTT.

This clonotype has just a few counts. CDR3 sequence: CASSTDRGSEKLFF. CDR3 in DNA: TGTGCCAGCAGCACGGACAGGGGTAGTGAAAAACTGTTTTTT. The chain recombines TRBV11-2 with TRBJ1-4, with 9 bases aligning to TRBD1. Germline V gene data show CDR1 as SGHAT and CDR2 as FQNNGV. The CDR3 has 14 amino acids. Trimming took 5 bases from V and 7 from J; bases not matched to a gene: 5.

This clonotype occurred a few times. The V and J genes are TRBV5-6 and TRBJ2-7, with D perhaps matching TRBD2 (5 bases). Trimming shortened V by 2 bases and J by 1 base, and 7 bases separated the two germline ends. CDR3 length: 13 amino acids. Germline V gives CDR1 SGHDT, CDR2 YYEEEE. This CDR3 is CASSFEGSYEQYV. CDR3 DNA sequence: TGTGCCAGCAGCTTTGAGGGTTCCTACGAGCAGTACGTC.

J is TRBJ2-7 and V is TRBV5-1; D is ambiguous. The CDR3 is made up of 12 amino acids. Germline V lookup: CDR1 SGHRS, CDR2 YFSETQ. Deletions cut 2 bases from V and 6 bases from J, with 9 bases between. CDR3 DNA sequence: TGCGCCAGCAGCTTCATACAATTCGAGCAGTACGTC. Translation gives CASSFIQFEQYV.

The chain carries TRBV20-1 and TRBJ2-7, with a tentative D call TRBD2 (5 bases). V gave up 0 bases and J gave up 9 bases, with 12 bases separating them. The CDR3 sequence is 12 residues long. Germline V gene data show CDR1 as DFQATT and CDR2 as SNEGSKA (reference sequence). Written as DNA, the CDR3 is TGCAGTGCTAGAGATTCGGCTAGCCCGCAGTACTTC. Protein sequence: CSARDSASPQYF.

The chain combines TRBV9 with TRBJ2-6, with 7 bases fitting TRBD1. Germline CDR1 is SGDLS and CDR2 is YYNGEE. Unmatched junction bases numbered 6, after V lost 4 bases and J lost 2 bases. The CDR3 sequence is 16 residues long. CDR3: CASSSRQGAGANVLTF. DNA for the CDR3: TGTGCCAGCAGCTCTCGGCAGGGGGCTGGGGCCAACGTCCTGACTTTC.

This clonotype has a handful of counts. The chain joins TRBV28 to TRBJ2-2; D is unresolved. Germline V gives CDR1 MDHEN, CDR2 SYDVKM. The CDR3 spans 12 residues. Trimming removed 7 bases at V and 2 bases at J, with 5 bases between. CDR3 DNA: TGTGCCAGCAATCGCAACACCGGGGAGCTGTTTTTT. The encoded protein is CASNRNTGELFF.

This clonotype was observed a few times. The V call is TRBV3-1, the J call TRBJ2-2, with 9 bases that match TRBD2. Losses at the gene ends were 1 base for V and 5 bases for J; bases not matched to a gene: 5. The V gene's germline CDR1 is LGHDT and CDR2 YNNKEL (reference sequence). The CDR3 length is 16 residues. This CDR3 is CASSQGASGTTGELFF. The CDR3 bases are TGTGCCAGCAGCCAAGGGGCTAGCGGGACGACCGGGGAGCTGTTTTTT.

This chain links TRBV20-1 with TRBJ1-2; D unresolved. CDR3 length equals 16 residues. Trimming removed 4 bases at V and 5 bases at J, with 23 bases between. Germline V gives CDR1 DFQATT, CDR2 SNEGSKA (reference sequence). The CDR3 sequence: CSANPGFTRSPYGYTF. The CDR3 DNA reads TGCAGTGCTAACCCCGGCTTCACCCGGTCCCCTTATGGCTACACCTTC.

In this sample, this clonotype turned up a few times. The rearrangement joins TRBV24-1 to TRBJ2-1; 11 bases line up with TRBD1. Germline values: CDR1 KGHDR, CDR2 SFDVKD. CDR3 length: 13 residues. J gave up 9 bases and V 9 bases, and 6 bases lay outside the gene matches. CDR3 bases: TGTGCCACCGGGGACAGGGGGTTAAGTGAGCAGTTCTTC. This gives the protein CATGDRGLSEQFF.

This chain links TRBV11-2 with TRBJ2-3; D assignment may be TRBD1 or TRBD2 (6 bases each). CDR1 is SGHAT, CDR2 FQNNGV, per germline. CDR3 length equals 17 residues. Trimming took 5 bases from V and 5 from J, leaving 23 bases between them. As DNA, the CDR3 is TGTGCCAGCAGCCCCCGGGGGCGGGGTCGAAGGGAAGATACGCAGTATTTT. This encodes CASSPRGRGRREDTQYF.

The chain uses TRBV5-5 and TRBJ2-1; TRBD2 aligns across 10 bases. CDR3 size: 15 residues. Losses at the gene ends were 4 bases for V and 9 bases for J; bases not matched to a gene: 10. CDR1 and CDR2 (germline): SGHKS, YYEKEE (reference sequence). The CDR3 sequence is CASSGSLAGAGEQFF. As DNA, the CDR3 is TGTGCCAGCAGCGGTTCTCTAGCGGGAGCGGGTGAGCAGTTCTTC.

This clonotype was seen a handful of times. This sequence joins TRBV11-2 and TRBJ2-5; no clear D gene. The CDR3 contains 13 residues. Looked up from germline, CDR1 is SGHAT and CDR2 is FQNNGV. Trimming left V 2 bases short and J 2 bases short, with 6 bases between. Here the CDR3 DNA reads TGTGCCAGCAGCTTACATAGGCAAGAGACCCAGTACTTC. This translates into CASSLHRQETQYF. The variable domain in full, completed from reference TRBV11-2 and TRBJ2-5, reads EAGVAQSPRYKIIEKRQSVAFWCNPISGHATLYWYQQILGQGPKLLIQFQNNGVVDDSQLPKDRFSAERLKGVDSTLKIQPAKLEDSAVYLCASSLHRQETQYFGPGTRLLVL.

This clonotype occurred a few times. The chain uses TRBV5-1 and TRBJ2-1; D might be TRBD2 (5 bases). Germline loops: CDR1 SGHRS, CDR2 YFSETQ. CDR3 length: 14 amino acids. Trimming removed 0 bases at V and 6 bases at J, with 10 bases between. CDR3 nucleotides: TGCGCCAGCAGCTTGGTTTTAGCGAGCAATGAGCAGTTCTTC. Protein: CASSLVLASNEQFF.

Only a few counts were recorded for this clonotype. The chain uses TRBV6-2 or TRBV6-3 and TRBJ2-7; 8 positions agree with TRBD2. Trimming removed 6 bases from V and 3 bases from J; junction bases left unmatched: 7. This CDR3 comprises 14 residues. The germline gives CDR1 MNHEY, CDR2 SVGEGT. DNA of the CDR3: TGTGCCAGCAGCAAAGGACTAGCCTACTACGAGCAGTACGTC. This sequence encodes CASSKGLAYYEQYV.

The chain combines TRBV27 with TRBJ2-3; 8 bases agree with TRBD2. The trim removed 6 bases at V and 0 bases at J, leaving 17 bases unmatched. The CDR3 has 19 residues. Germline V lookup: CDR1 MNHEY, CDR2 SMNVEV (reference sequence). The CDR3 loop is CASRGDKRGNVRSTDTQYF. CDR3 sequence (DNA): TGTGCCAGCAGAGGGGATAAGCGGGGGAATGTCAGAAGCACAGATACGCAGTATTTT.